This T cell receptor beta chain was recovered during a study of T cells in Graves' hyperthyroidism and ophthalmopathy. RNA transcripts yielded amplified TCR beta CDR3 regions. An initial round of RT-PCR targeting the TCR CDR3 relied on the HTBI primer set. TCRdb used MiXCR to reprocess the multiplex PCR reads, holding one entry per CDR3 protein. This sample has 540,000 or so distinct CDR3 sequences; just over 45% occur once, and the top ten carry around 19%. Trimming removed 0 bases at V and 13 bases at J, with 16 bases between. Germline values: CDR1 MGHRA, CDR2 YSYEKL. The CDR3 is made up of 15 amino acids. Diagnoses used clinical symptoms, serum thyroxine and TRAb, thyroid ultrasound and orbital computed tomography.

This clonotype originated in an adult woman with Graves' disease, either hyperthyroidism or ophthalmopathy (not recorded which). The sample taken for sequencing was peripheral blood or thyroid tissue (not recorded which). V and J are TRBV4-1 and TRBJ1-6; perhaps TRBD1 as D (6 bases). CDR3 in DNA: TGCGCCAGCAGCCAAGACGAGGGGGGTGTAACGCCCCTCCACTTT. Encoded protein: CASSQDEGGVTPLHF.